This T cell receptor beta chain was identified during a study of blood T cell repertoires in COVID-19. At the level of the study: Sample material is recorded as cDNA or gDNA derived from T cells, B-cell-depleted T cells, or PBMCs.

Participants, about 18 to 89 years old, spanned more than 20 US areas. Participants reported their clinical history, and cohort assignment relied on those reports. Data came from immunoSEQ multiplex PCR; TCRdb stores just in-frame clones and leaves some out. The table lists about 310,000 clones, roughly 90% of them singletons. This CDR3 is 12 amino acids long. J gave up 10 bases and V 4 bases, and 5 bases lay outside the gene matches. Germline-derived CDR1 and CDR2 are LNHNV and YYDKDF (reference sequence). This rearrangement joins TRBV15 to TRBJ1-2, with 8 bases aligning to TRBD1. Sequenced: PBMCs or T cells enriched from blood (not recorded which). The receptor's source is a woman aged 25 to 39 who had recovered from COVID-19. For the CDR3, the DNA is TGTGCCACCAGCATAAACAGGGGGTTCTACACCTTC. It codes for CATSINRGFYTF.